These 20 T cell receptor beta chains were all obtained from the same sample, sequenced in a study of regulatory and conventional T cells in RAG deficiency. Conventional CD4+ T cells were sorted from blood as CD25-low CD127-high cells. TCRdb's table, derived via immunoSEQ multiplex PCR, lists solely in-frame clones and lacks some. The sample includes around 23,000 clones, 90% to 95% of them seen just once. The data also belong to a second study, concerning regulatory T cells. That paper states: The PCR used 52 TRBV and 13 TRBJ primers.

Sequenced material: CD4+ T cells sorted from blood. These receptors originate from a human donor in good health.

The chain recombines TRBV6-4 with TRBJ2-7; 12 bases align to TRBD2. In germline, CDR1 is MRHNA, CDR2 SNTAGT. The CDR3 has 14 amino acids. V lost 6 bases, J lost 2 bases, and 2 bases stayed unmatched. CDR3: CASSRLAGAYEQYF. CDR3 DNA: TGTGCCAGCAGCCGACTAGCGGGAGCCTACGAGCAGTACTTC.

J is TRBJ2-7 and V is TRBV30; tentatively, D is TRBD1 (5 bases). Trimming left V 3 bases short and J 7 bases short, with 16 bases between. CDR1 is GTSNPN, CDR2 SVGIG, per germline (reference sequence). The CDR3 extends over 13 amino acids. The CDR3 DNA reads TGTGCCTGGAGCTCAGGACACACAAGGGAGCAGTACTTC. As protein: CAWSSGHTREQYF. The full variable domain, completed using reference TRBV30 and TRBJ2-7, is SQTIHQWPATLVQPVGSPLSLECTVEGTSNPNLYWYRQAAGRGLQLLFYSVGIGQISSEVPQNLSASRPQDRQFILSSKKLLLSDSGFYLCAWSSGHTREQYFGPGTRLTVT.

The chain joins TRBV6-6 to TRBJ1-3; D may be TRBD1 (5 bases). The germline gives CDR1 MNHNY, CDR2 SVGAGI (reference sequence). CDR3 size: 13 residues. V shed 8 bases and J shed 9 bases, with 17 bases lying between them. For the CDR3, the DNA is TGTGCCAGCGGGGGACTGGGTGCAAGCACCATATATTTT. It yields the protein CASGGLGASTIYF.

The chain joins TRBV6-1 to TRBJ1-2; D gene ambiguous. The CDR3 is made up of 13 amino acids. With 0 bases removed from V and 8 bases from J, the gap between germline ends came to 10 bases. The germline CDR1 and CDR2 sequences are MNHNS and SASEGT. DNA of the CDR3: TGTGCCAGCAGTGAAGCGTGGGTTAACGGCTACACCTTC. Its protein product is CASSEAWVNGYTF.

CDR3 region: CASSLSGGKIGEQYF. CDR3 coding DNA: TGTGCCAGCAGCTTATCCGGGGGCAAAATTGGCGAGCAGTACTTC. V usage is TRBV7-9 and J usage is TRBJ2-7, with D perhaps being TRBD1 or TRBD2 (6 bases each). Per germline, CDR1 SEHNR and CDR2 FQNEAQ (reference sequence). The ends were cut back, 2 bases at V and 6 bases at J, with 17 bases in the middle. The CDR3 spans 15 residues.

The V gene is TRBV15, the J gene TRBJ2-1; 8 bases fit TRBD2. Unmatched junction bases numbered 9, after V lost 9 bases and J lost 8 bases. The CDR3 length is 13 residues. CDR1 and CDR2 from the germline V gene are LNHNV and YYDKDF (reference sequence). The CDR3 bases are TGTGCCACGAGCGGGAGCCCTCGCGATGAGCAGTTCTTC. Protein sequence: CATSGSPRDEQFF.

This chain links TRBV7-3 with TRBJ1-6; tentatively, D is TRBD1 (5 bases). V lost 2 bases, J lost 5 bases, and 10 bases lay in between. This CDR3 has 15 residues. CDR1 SGHTA and CDR2 FQGTGA come from the germline V gene. The CDR3 loop reads CASSLGAANNSPLHF. The CDR3 DNA reads as TGTGCCAGCAGCTTAGGGGCGGCGAATAATTCACCCCTCCACTTT.

This chain links TRBV19 with TRBJ1-2; D may be TRBD1 (5 bases). Germline V gives CDR1 LNHDA, CDR2 SQIVND (reference sequence). The CDR3 is made up of 14 amino acids. The V and J ends lost 5 bases and 7 bases respectively, with 17 bases between them. The CDR3 coding sequence is TGTGCCAGTAGTCCTCAACCTCAGGGATTTGGCTACACCTTC. Protein: CASSPQPQGFGYTF.

This clone has only one observation. The genes are TRBV18 and TRBJ1-4; TRBD1 agrees at 9 bases. V lost 6 bases and J lost 7; bases outside the gene matches: 6. There are 14 residues in the CDR3. Germline CDR1 and CDR2: KGHSH and LQKENI. CDR3 in amino acids: CASSQKQGAEKLFF. Here the CDR3 DNA reads TGTGCCAGCTCCCAGAAACAGGGGGCTGAAAAACTGTTTTTT.

The V call is TRBV5-4, the J call TRBJ2-5; a possible D gene is TRBD2 (6 bases). The CDR3 spans 15 residues. CDR1 is SGHNT, CDR2 YYREEE, per germline (reference sequence). Trimming shortened V by 3 bases and J by 5 bases, and 17 bases separated the two germline ends. CDR3 sequence reads: CASSSPGLFRETQYF. DNA for the CDR3: TGTGCCAGCAGCTCCCCGGGACTCTTCAGGGAGACCCAGTACTTC.

V and J are TRBV19 and TRBJ1-1; TRBD1 matches at 9 bases. CDR3 size: 15 residues. The germline gives CDR1 LNHDA, CDR2 SQIVND (reference sequence). V gave up 2 bases and J gave up 4 bases; unmatched junction bases: 5. For the CDR3, the DNA is TGTGCCAGTAGTATAAGGACAGGGGAAGGCACTGAAGCTTTCTTT. Its protein is CASSIRTGEGTEAFF.

This sequence joins TRBV5-1 and TRBJ2-2, with 8 positions matching TRBD1. The CDR3 length is 14 residues. The germline CDR1 and CDR2 sequences are SGHRS and YFSETQ. J was trimmed by 6 bases and V by 4 bases; bases with no gene match: 5. The CDR3 sequence: CASSADRVPGELFF. CDR3 DNA: TGCGCCAGCAGCGCGGACAGGGTTCCCGGGGAGCTGTTTTTT. Full variable domain (remainder filled in from reference TRBV5-1 and TRBJ2-2): KAGVTQTPRYLIKTRGQQVTLSCSPISGHRSVSWYQQTPGQGLQFLFEYFSETQRNKGNFPGRFSGRQFSNSRSEMNVSTLELGDSALYLCASSADRVPGELFFGEGSRLTVL.

The gene calls are TRBV5-1 and TRBJ2-2, with 9 bases that match TRBD1. Germline CDR1 and CDR2: SGHRS and YFSETQ. CDR3 length equals 15 residues. Germline trimming cut 5 bases from V and 7 bases from J; bases unmatched to any gene: 9. CDR3 region: CASRAGTGPNGELFF. The DNA of the CDR3 is TGCGCCAGCAGAGCCGGGACAGGGCCCAACGGGGAGCTGTTTTTT.

The chain has TRBV20-1 and TRBJ1-2, with TRBD1 matching 9 bases. J gave up 10 bases and V 8 bases, and 8 bases lay outside the gene matches. The CDR3 sequence is 11 residues long. Germline V gene lookup returns CDR1 DFQATT and CDR2 SNEGSKA (reference sequence). The CDR3 DNA follows: TGCAGTCCAAGGGGGGACAGGGACTACACCTTC. This translates into CSPRGDRDYTF.

The V gene is TRBV18, the J gene TRBJ2-3, with D uncertain. CDR3 length: 13 amino acids. CDR1 and CDR2 from the germline V gene are KGHSH and LQKENI. Trimming cost V 0 bases and J 0 bases, with 1 base left between them. The CDR3 here is CASSPPSTDTQYF. In DNA, the CDR3 is TGTGCCAGCTCACCACCGAGCACAGATACGCAGTATTTT. Complete variable domain (other parts from reference TRBV18 and TRBJ2-3): NAGVMQNPRHLVRRRGQEARLRCSPMKGHSHVYWYRQLPEEGLKFMVYLQKENIIDESGMPKERFSAEFPKEGPSILRIQQVVRGDSAAYFCASSPPSTDTQYFGPGTRLTVL.

This clone was recorded once. The chain joins TRBV7-9 to TRBJ2-3; 10 bases match TRBD1. Germline CDR1 and CDR2: SEHNR and FQNEAQ (reference sequence). This CDR3 comprises 15 residues. Losses at the gene ends were 6 bases for V and 6 bases for J; bases not matched to a gene: 9. CDR3 sequence (DNA): TGTGCCAGCAGACGGGGACAGGGGAACAGGGATACGCAGTATTTT. Its protein is CASRRGQGNRDTQYF.

The gene calls are TRBV29-1 and TRBJ1-1, with a weak D call TRBD1 (5 bases). This CDR3 is 14 amino acids long. V lost 6 bases to trimming and J lost 0 bases, with 14 bases between them. CDR1 and CDR2 (germline): SQVTM, ANQGSEA. The CDR3 region is CSVRGSRVNTEAFF. In DNA, the CDR3 is TGCAGCGTGCGGGGGAGTAGGGTGAACACTGAAGCTTTCTTT.

The chain uses TRBV2 and TRBJ2-5, with TRBD2 identical over 9 bases. Germline V CDR1 and CDR2: SNHLY, FYNNEI. After removal of 8 bases from V and 2 bases from J, the junction contained 9 bases not matched to a gene. CDR3 size: 15 residues. In DNA, the CDR3 is TGTGCCAGCGGGCGAAGCGGGGGGCCACAAGAGACCCAGTACTTC. Residues: CASGRSGGPQETQYF.

The gene calls are TRBV6-5 and TRBJ1-1; TRBD1 agrees at 7 bases. This CDR3 has 14 residues. Germline-derived CDR1 and CDR2 are MNHEY and SVGAGI. V lost 2 bases and J lost 5; bases outside the gene matches: 5. In DNA form, the CDR3 reads TGTGCCAGCAGTTACCAGGGGGGGGAGACTGAAGCTTTCTTT. Protein sequence: CASSYQGGETEAFF.

CDR3 sequence (DNA): TGTGCCAGCAGGTCCGCCGCCGGCGGGGGGCCCGCCCAAGAGACCCAGTACTTC. Translating it yields CASRSAAGGGPAQETQYF. The chain employs TRBV2 and TRBJ2-5; 8 nucleotides line up with TRBD2. J gave up 1 base and V 6 bases, and 16 bases lay outside the gene matches. Germline CDR1 and CDR2: SNHLY and FYNNEI. The CDR3 length is 18 residues.